These 20 T cell receptor beta chains share one sample of origin, sequenced in a study of control samples from healthy donors and cancer patients. Assay: immunoSEQ multiplex PCR; the TCRdb copy retains only in-frame clones and omits some. The sample lists about 35,000 clones; approximately 93% were seen once. The specimen sequenced was PBMCs. Receptors originate from a man aged 35 to 55 with colorectal cancer.

The chain recombines TRBV4-3 with TRBJ1-3; possibly TRBD1 for D (5 bases). The CDR3 consists of 15 residues. Germline assignment: CDR1 LGHNA and CDR2 YSLEER. V was cut by 1 base and J by 4 bases, with 11 bases left in between. CDR3 coding DNA: TGCGCCAGCAGCCAAGGGTGGGGCGCCGGAAACACCATATATTTT. It specifies CASSQGWGAGNTIYF.

The chain couples TRBV6-6 to TRBJ1-4, with D perhaps matching TRBD1 (5 bases). CDR1 MNHNY and CDR2 SVGAGI come from the germline V gene (reference sequence). V was pared by 5 bases and J by 3 bases, with 13 bases between. The CDR3 loop spans 15 amino acids. CDR3 nucleotides: TGTGCCAGCAGTGATCGACAGCCGTCTAATGAAAAACTGTTTTTT. Translation: CASSDRQPSNEKLFF.

J is TRBJ2-2 and V is TRBV24-1, with D possibly called TRBD1 or TRBD2 (5 bases each). Germline V CDR1 and CDR2: KGHDR, SFDVKD. The length of the CDR3 is 15 residues. V lost 2 bases to trimming and J lost 5 bases, with 11 bases between them. The CDR3 sequence: CATSDWGSQTGELFF. The CDR3 DNA reads TGTGCCACCAGTGATTGGGGGAGTCAAACCGGGGAGCTGTTTTTT.

The chain combines TRBV5-1 with TRBJ2-2; 9 bases map to TRBD1. Germline V CDR1 and CDR2: SGHRS, YFSETQ. V was pared by 3 bases and J by 4 bases, with 1 base of the junction left unmatched. This CDR3 has 14 residues. DNA of the CDR3: TGCGCCAGCAGCTGGGGACAGGGCACCGGGGAGCTGTTTTTT. Protein: CASSWGQGTGELFF.

The V and J genes are TRBV2 and TRBJ2-2; D unresolved. In germline, CDR1 is SNHLY, CDR2 FYNNEI. The CDR3 loop spans 14 amino acids. The V gene lost 8 bases and the J gene lost 8 bases, with 18 bases spanning the gap. CDR3 loop: CASVNERLSGELFF. The DNA of the CDR3 is TGTGCCAGCGTAAACGAACGGTTGTCTGGGGAGCTGTTTTTT.

This clone was seen only once. The genes are TRBV6-6 and TRBJ1-6; TRBD1 might be the D (6 bases). The V gene lost 9 bases and the J gene lost 10 bases, with 22 bases spanning the gap. Germline loops: CDR1 MNHNY, CDR2 SVGAGI (reference sequence). This CDR3 region has 15 residues. CDR3 coding DNA: TGTGCCAGTTCCAGGCCTAGGGGGAATGAGTCACCCCTCCACTTT. Amino acid sequence: CASSRPRGNESPLHF.

The chain recombines TRBV12-3 or TRBV12-4 with TRBJ2-5; D is uncertain. Trimming left V 8 bases short and J 0 bases short, with 7 bases between. This CDR3 is 12 amino acids long. CDR3 region: CASVGYQETQYF. As DNA, the CDR3 is TGTGCCAGCGTGGGCTACCAAGAGACCCAGTACTTC.

J is TRBJ1-1 and V is TRBV18; the D is unclear. Germline values: CDR1 KGHSH, CDR2 LQKENI. The CDR3 contains 14 residues. The germline V and J ends were trimmed by 3 bases and 1 base, with 9 bases remaining between them. CDR3 amino acids: CASSPISRNTEAFF. The CDR3 bases are TGTGCCAGCTCACCCATATCCCGGAACACTGAAGCTTTCTTT.

V gene TRBV27 combines with J gene TRBJ1-2; 8 nucleotides agree with TRBD1. V shed 6 bases and J 4 bases; nucleotides not matched to a gene: 13. Germline loops: CDR1 MNHEY, CDR2 SMNVEV (reference sequence). The CDR3 covers 16 residues. CDR3 DNA sequence: TGTGCCAGCAGAGTTCAGGGGGCGCTATTTAGCTATGGCTACACCTTC. It yields the protein CASRVQGALFSYGYTF.

The V gene is TRBV19, the J gene TRBJ2-5; 8 bases are a match to TRBD2. This CDR3 region has 15 residues. J was trimmed by 3 bases and V by 7 bases; bases with no gene match: 10. Germline assignment: CDR1 LNHDA and CDR2 SQIVND (reference sequence). CDR3 in DNA: TGTGCCAGTAAAGGAGTCGGGCGGGGGGAAGAGACCCAGTACTTC. It specifies CASKGVGRGEETQYF. Looking up the rest from reference TRBV19 and TRBJ2-5 gives the full variable domain: DGGITQSPKYLFRKEGQNVTLSCEQNLNHDAMYWYRQDPGQGLRLIYYSQIVNDFQKGDIAEGYSVSREKKESFPLTVTSAQKNPTAFYLCASKGVGRGEETQYFGPGTRLLVL.

V usage is TRBV5-1 and J usage is TRBJ2-1; 7 bases line up with TRBD1. Germline V gene data show CDR1 as SGHRS and CDR2 as YFSETQ. This CDR3 has 14 residues. V was clipped by 6 bases and J by 1 base; unmatched bases: 4. This chain's CDR3 is CASTPGQSYNEQFF. DNA for the CDR3: TGCGCCAGCACTCCGGGACAGTCCTACAATGAGCAGTTCTTC.

The V gene is TRBV6-6, the J gene TRBJ1-1; 7 bases line up with TRBD1. In germline, CDR1 is MNHNY, CDR2 SVGAGI (reference sequence). V lost 2 bases to trimming and J lost 6 bases; unmatched junction nucleotides: 6. The CDR3 runs 14 residues. The CDR3 coding sequence is TGTGCCAGCAGTTACCCGCAGGGGGGGCCTGAAGCTTTCTTT. It translates to CASSYPQGGPEAFF.

About this clone itself: Other nucleotide sequences from this sample produce the same CDR3. The chain links TRBV3-1 (or the pseudogene TRBV3-2) to TRBJ1-4, with 7 bases identical to TRBD1. The CDR3 spans 15 residues. Germline-derived CDR1 and CDR2 are LGHDT and YNNKEL (reference sequence). J was trimmed by 5 bases and V by 4 bases; bases with no gene match: 7. The CDR3 DNA is TGTGCCAGCAGCCCGCGTCAGACAGGGAATGAAAAACTGTTTTTT. Its translation: CASSPRQTGNEKLFF.

The chain uses TRBV5-6 and TRBJ2-5; 9 bases line up with TRBD1. The CDR3 runs 13 residues. Germline V gene data show CDR1 as SGHDT and CDR2 as YYEEEE. V gave up 7 bases and J gave up 4 bases; unmatched junction bases: 5. The CDR3 coding sequence is TGTGCCAGCTCCTGGACAGGGGTAGAGACCCAGTACTTC. Translating gives CASSWTGVETQYF.

The chain has TRBV6-5 and TRBJ1-2; 7 nucleotides align to TRBD1. The length of the CDR3 is 15 residues. Germline V gene data show CDR1 as MNHEY and CDR2 as SVGAGI. V dropped 8 bases and J dropped 4; count of bases not matched to a gene: 13. The DNA for the CDR3 is TGTGCCAGCCTCCAGCCGGGAGGGGGCGTCTATGGCTACACCTTC. Amino acids: CASLQPGGGVYGYTF.

The V gene is TRBV7-3, the J gene TRBJ1-5; TRBD1 aligns across 10 bases. V shed 3 bases and J 2 bases; nucleotides not matched to a gene: 1. The CDR3 has 15 residues. Germline lookup yields CDR1 SGHTA and CDR2 FQGTGA. The CDR3 region has the DNA TGTGCCAGCAGCTTGGGGACAGGGGGCAATCAGCCCCAGCATTTT. This gives the protein CASSLGTGGNQPQHF.

CDR3 sequence reads: CASSEVIGLGLGYTF. The CDR3 DNA is TGTGCCAGCAGTGAAGTTATAGGTTTGGGGCTAGGCTACACCTTC. The V gene is TRBV6-1, the J gene TRBJ1-2, with a possible D match to TRBD1 (5 bases). The germline CDR1 and CDR2 sequences are MNHNS and SASEGT. Deletions cut 1 base from V and 8 bases from J, with 17 bases between. The CDR3 sequence is 15 residues long.

This rearrangement joins TRBV5-1 to TRBJ2-2; D assignment may be TRBD1 or TRBD2 (6 bases each). Germline CDR1 and CDR2: SGHRS and YFSETQ. The CDR3 totals 15 residues. The V end lost 5 bases, the J end lost 2 bases, and 13 bases lay between the germline ends. Here the CDR3 DNA reads TGCGCCAGCAGTGGAGAGGGGGGTAACACCGGGGAGCTGTTTTTT. It is translated as CASSGEGGNTGELFF.

This chain uses TRBV3-1 (or the pseudogene TRBV3-2) with TRBJ2-1, with 11 bases that match TRBD2. This CDR3 is built from 14 residues. From germline, CDR1 is LGHDT and CDR2 YNNKEL (reference sequence). With 4 bases clipped from V and 10 bases from J, the junction kept 6 bases outside the gene matches. The CDR3 nucleotides read TGTGCCAGCAGCCTTAGCGGGGGGGCTAAGGAGCAGTTCTTC. Residues: CASSLSGGAKEQFF.

V and J are TRBV19 and TRBJ1-2, with D maybe TRBD1 (6 bases). This CDR3 has 13 residues. The V end was cut by 6 bases, the J end by 6 bases, with 14 bases between. CDR1 and CDR2 (germline): LNHDA, SQIVND (reference sequence). The CDR3 reads CASSPQGGHGYTF. DNA for the CDR3: TGTGCCAGTAGCCCCCAAGGGGGTCATGGCTACACCTTC.